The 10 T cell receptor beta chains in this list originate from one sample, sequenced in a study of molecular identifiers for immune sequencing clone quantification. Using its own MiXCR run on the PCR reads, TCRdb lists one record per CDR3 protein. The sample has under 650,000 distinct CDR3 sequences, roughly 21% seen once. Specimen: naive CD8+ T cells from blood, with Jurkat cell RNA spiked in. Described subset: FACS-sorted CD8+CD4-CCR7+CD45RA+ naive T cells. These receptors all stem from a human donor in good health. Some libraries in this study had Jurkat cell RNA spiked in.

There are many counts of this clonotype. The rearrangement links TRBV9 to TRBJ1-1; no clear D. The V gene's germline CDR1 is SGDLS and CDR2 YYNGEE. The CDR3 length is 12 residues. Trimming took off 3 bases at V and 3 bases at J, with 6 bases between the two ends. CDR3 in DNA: TGTGCCAGCAGCGAAACGGACACTGAAGCTTTCTTT. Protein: CASSETDTEAFF.

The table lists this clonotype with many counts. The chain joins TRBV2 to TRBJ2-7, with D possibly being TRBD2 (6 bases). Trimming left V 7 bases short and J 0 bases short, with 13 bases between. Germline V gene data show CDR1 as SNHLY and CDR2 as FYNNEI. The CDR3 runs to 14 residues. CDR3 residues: CASIPSARSYEQYF. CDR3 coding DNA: TGTGCCAGCATCCCTAGCGCCCGCTCCTACGAGCAGTACTTC.

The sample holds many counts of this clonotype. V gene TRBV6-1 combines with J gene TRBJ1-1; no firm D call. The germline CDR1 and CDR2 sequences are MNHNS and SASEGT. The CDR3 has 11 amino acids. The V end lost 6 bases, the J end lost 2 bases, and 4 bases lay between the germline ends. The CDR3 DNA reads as TGTGCCAGCAGCGATAACACTGAAGCTTTCTTT. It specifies CASSDNTEAFF.

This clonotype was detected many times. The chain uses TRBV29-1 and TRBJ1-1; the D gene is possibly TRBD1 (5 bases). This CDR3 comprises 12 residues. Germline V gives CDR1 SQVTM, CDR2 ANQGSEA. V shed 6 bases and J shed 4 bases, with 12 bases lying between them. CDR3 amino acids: CSVDSGGTEAFF. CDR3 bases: TGCAGCGTCGACAGCGGAGGCACTGAAGCTTTCTTT.

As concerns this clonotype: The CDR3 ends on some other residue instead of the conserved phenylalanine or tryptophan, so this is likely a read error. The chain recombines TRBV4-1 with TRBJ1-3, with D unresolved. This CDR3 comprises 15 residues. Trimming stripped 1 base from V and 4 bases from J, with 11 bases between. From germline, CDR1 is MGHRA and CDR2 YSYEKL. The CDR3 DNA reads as TGCGCCAGCAGCCAAGGCCCGAGTGGGGGAAACACCATATATCTT. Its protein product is CASSQGPSGGNTIYL.

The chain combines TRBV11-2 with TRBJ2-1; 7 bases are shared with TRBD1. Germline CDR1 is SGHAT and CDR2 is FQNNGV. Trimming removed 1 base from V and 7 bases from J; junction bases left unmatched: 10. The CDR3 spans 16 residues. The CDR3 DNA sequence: TGTGCCAGCAGCTTAGTGGGGACAGCTACATGGAATGAGCAGTTCTTC. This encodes CASSLVGTATWNEQFF.

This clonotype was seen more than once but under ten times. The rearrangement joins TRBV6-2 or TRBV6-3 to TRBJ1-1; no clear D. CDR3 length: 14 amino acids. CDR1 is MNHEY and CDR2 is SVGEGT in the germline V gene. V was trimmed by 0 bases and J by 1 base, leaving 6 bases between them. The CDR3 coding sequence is TGTGCCAGCAGTTACTCGGTCGCGAACACTGAAGCTTTCTTT. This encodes CASSYSVANTEAFF.

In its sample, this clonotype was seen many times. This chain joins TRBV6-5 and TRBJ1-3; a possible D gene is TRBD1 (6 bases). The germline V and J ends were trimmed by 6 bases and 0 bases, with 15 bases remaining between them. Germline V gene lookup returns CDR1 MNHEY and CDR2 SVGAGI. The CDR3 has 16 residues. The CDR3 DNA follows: TGTGCCAGCAGACCCGCAGGGGATATCTCTGGAAACACCATATATTTT. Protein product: CASRPAGDISGNTIYF.

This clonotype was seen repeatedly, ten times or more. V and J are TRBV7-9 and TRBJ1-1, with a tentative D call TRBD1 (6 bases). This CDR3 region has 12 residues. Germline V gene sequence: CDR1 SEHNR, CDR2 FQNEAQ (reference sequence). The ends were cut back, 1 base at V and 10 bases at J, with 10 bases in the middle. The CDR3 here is CASSLEGGGAFF. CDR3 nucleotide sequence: TGTGCCAGCAGCTTAGAGGGAGGGGGAGCTTTCTTT.

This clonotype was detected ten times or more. CDR3 sequence (DNA): TGCAGTGCTAGAGTGGTAGCGGGAGCCTTATCTCCAGCAGATACGCAGTATTTT. This encodes CSARVVAGALSPADTQYF. The chain joins TRBV20-1 to TRBJ2-3, with 9 bases that match TRBD2. Germline V gives CDR1 DFQATT, CDR2 SNEGSKA (reference sequence). The CDR3 contains 18 residues. With 1 base clipped from V and 4 bases from J, the junction kept 15 bases outside the gene matches.